This T cell receptor beta chain was profiled in a study of cytomegalovirus exposure and HLA in healthy donors. It was with 60 Vbeta and 13 Jbeta primers that the PCR ran. The repertoire was sequenced with immunoSEQ multiplex PCR; TCRdb's copy has only in-frame clones and lacks some. The repertoire includes 150,000 to 200,000 clones, 80% of them detected once, and under 3% sits in the top ten. V was pared by 4 bases and J by 2 bases, with 15 bases between. CDR3 length equals 15 residues. Germline-derived CDR1 and CDR2 are SEHNR and FQNEAQ (reference sequence). This clonotype originated in a male donor in good health and CMV-seronegative. The sequencing sample was made of PBMCs. J is TRBJ2-7 and V is TRBV7-9; weak D call: TRBD1 (6 bases). The DNA for the CDR3 is TGTGCCAGCAGCTCCGCCCGGACAGTTACCTACGAGCAGTACTTC. This translates into CASSSARTVTYEQYF.